This TCR beta chain is from a study of blood T cell repertoires in COVID-19. The CDR3 has 14 amino acids. The germline gives CDR1 LGHDT, CDR2 YNNKEL (reference sequence). In the study's own analysis: Amplification from reference gene primers served as the basis for estimated nucleated cell counts. Generated by immunoSEQ multiplex PCR, the TCRdb table keeps only in-frame clones and is missing some. That table furnishes V, J and clone size, whereas the DNA furnished D and trimming. The data show about 270,000 clones, approximately 80% seen once. On this clone itself: The germline gene is not matched at one end of the junction; a read error may be the cause.

This sequence joins TRBV3-1 (or the pseudogene TRBV3-2) and TRBJ2-7; 8 bases are shared with TRBD2. This clonotype was obtained from a woman in her fifties or sixties with active or convalescent COVID-19. Input material: peripheral blood. The CDR3 DNA reads TGTGCCAGCACCCAAGGTAGCGGGGCTTACGAGCAGTACTTC. The encoded protein is CASTQGSGAYEQYF.